This T cell receptor (beta chain) was observed in a study of cytomegalovirus exposure and HLA in healthy donors. Study findings and constraints: Looking again later, the authors saw that most CMV-associated TCR beta chains seemed HLA-restricted. Clonal expansion was found to be greater in HLA-associated TCR beta chains than in equally common others in a later analysis. Later genetic work tied a missense DCLRE1C variant to beta-chain V and J trimming.

Notes on this clone: Its antigen is as yet unknown.

V lost 3 bases to trimming and J lost 3 bases, with 12 bases between them. The germline V gene has CDR1 MNHEY and CDR2 SMNVEV (reference sequence). There are 14 residues in the CDR3. In the PCR, 60 Vbeta and 13 Jbeta primers were used. Repertoires were generated with immunoSEQ multiplex PCR, while TCRdb's copy carries only in-frame clones and drops some. The table has about 180,000 clones, around 80% seen once. Sequencing input: PBMCs. The clonotype originates from a woman in her thirties or forties in good health and CMV-seronegative. V gene TRBV27 combines with J gene TRBJ2-7; possible D gene TRBD2, 6 bases. The CDR3 spells CASSFGGKSYEQYF. The DNA for the CDR3 is TGTGCCAGCAGTTTCGGCGGGAAGAGCTACGAGCAGTACTTC.